A single sample is the source of the 20 T cell receptor beta chains below, sequenced in a study of cytomegalovirus exposure and HLA in healthy donors. Use of 60 Vbeta and 13 Jbeta primers characterized the PCR. Profiled with immunoSEQ multiplex PCR; TCRdb holds only in-frame clones, not every one. In all, the sample yields approximately 50,000 clones. The source material was PBMCs. These receptors came from a middle-aged woman in good health and CMV-seronegative.

The chain couples TRBV6-5 to TRBJ1-2; no definite D call. Germline V CDR1 and CDR2: MNHEY, SVGAGI. The CDR3 runs 15 residues. V shed 5 bases and J shed 5 bases, with 18 bases lying between them. CDR3 nucleotides: TGTGCCAGCAGTCCCCGCCCAGGTTATGGGTATGGCTACACCTTC. Its translation: CASSPRPGYGYGYTF.

The chain has TRBV4-2 and TRBJ1-1, with a weak D call TRBD1 (5 bases). Trimming removed 1 base from V and 1 base from J, with 10 bases in between. The germline CDR1 and CDR2 sequences are LGHNA and YNFKEQ. The CDR3 consists of 15 residues. Here the CDR3 DNA reads TGTGCCAGCAGCCAAGCTCGGACAACGAACACTGAAGCTTTCTTT. This gives the protein CASSQARTTNTEAFF.

The rearrangement links TRBV5-1 to TRBJ1-2, with a weak D call TRBD1 (6 bases). CDR1 and CDR2 from the germline V gene are SGHRS and YFSETQ. CDR3 size: 14 residues. The ends were cut back, 0 bases at V and 7 bases at J, with 13 bases in the middle. The CDR3 region has the DNA TGCGCCAGCAGCTTGGACAGGGATCTGGGTGGCTACACCTTC. Translation: CASSLDRDLGGYTF. Looking up the rest from reference TRBV5-1 and TRBJ1-2 gives the full variable domain: KAGVTQTPRYLIKTRGQQVTLSCSPISGHRSVSWYQQTPGQGLQFLFEYFSETQRNKGNFPGRFSGRQFSNSRSEMNVSTLELGDSALYLCASSLDRDLGGYTFGSGTRLTVV.

V is TRBV9 and J is TRBJ2-3; 9 bases are a match to TRBD2. CDR1 SGDLS and CDR2 YYNGEE come from the germline V gene. The J segment lost 1 base and the V segment lost 3 bases, leaving 3 bases of the junction unmatched. The CDR3 totals 15 residues. The CDR3 sequence is CASSASGVGTDTQYF. CDR3 in DNA: TGTGCCAGCAGCGCTAGCGGGGTGGGCACAGATACGCAGTATTTT.

Here the CDR3 reads CASSLDTTQETQYF. As DNA, the CDR3 is TGTGCCAGCAGCTTAGATACAACCCAAGAGACCCAGTACTTC. The genes are TRBV7-2 and TRBJ2-5; D not resolved. V was cut by 1 base and J by 1 base, with 7 bases left in between. The V gene's germline CDR1 is SGHTA and CDR2 FQGNSA. The length of the CDR3 is 14 residues. The full variable domain, completed using reference TRBV7-2 and TRBJ2-5, is GAGVSQSPSNKVTEKGKDVELRCDPISGHTALYWYRQSLGQGLEFLIYFQGNSAPDKSGLPSDRFSAERTGGSVSTLTIQRTQQEDSAVYLCASSLDTTQETQYFGPGTRLLVL.

V gene TRBV5-1 combines with J gene TRBJ1-1, with D uncertain. The CDR3 extends over 14 amino acids. Germline CDR1 is SGHRS and CDR2 is YFSETQ. V was shortened by 1 base and J by 4 bases, with 11 bases between the two germline ends. CDR3: CASSLIEEGTEAFF. Here the CDR3 DNA reads TGCGCCAGCAGCTTGATAGAGGAAGGCACTGAAGCTTTCTTT.

The chain uses TRBV9 and TRBJ2-1; TRBD2 is a possible D gene (6 bases). The CDR3 is 15 amino acids. Trimming cost V 3 bases and J 2 bases, with 12 bases left between them. The V gene's germline CDR1 is SGDLS and CDR2 YYNGEE. CDR3 sequence reads: CASSATGDPYNEQFF. DNA of the CDR3: TGTGCCAGCAGCGCGACGGGAGATCCCTACAATGAGCAGTTCTTC.

The chain combines TRBV30 with TRBJ1-1; 10 positions match TRBD1. Germline assignment: CDR1 GTSNPN and CDR2 SVGIG (reference sequence). The CDR3 extends over 19 amino acids. Trimming at V came to 4 bases and at J to 2 bases, leaving 19 bases not matched to a gene. The CDR3 DNA sequence: TGTGCCTGGATTCAACTCTCCCATCCGGGACAGGGGATTAACACTGAAGCTTTCTTT. The encoded protein is CAWIQLSHPGQGINTEAFF.

V is TRBV23-1 and J is TRBJ2-5; D may be TRBD2 (7 bases). TRBV23-1 is an open reading frame, and its role is uncertain. This CDR3 comprises 15 residues. The V end lost 4 bases, the J end lost 1 base, and 13 bases lay between the germline ends. This CDR3 is CASSLKGGAQETQYF. CDR3 coding DNA: TGCGCCAGCAGTCTTAAGGGGGGGGCCCAAGAGACCCAGTACTTC.

The rearrangement joins TRBV28 to TRBJ2-4; TRBD2 matches 8 bases. J lost 2 bases, V lost 3 bases, and 6 bases had no gene match. CDR3 length: 16 residues. Germline CDR1 and CDR2: MDHEN and SYDVKM. This CDR3 is CASSFWGLGPKNIQYF. CDR3 nucleotide sequence: TGTGCCAGCAGTTTTTGGGGACTAGGACCCAAAAACATTCAGTACTTC.

The chain recombines TRBV5-1 with TRBJ2-5; D ambiguous. V shed 0 bases and J shed 5 bases, with 5 bases lying between them. The CDR3 sequence is 12 residues long. The V gene's germline CDR1 is SGHRS and CDR2 YFSETQ. As DNA, the CDR3 is TGCGCCAGCAGCTTGGACTTCGAGACCCAGTACTTC. This encodes CASSLDFETQYF.

V is TRBV30 and J is TRBJ2-5, with 9 bases lining up with TRBD2. The J call may be wrong; the DNA end is better matched by TRBJ2-7. CDR3 length equals 18 residues. CDR1 is GTSNPN and CDR2 is SVGIG in the germline V gene (reference sequence). CDR3 in amino acids: CAWSGGLASKMSSYEQYF. In DNA form, the CDR3 reads TGTGCCTGGAGTGGGGGACTAGCTAGCAAAATGAGCTCCTACGAGCAGTACTTC.

V usage is TRBV27 and J usage is TRBJ2-7; D is perhaps TRBD2 (7 bases). This CDR3 has 13 amino acids. CDR1 is MNHEY and CDR2 is SMNVEV in the germline V gene (reference sequence). V lost 3 bases and J 7 bases, leaving 13 bases between the germline ends. CDR3 bases: TGTGCCAGCAGTTTGTTGGGAGGGGGTGAGCAGTACTTC. This encodes CASSLLGGGEQYF.

The chain has TRBV6-5 and TRBJ1-3; tentatively, D is TRBD1 (6 bases). The CDR3 covers 15 residues. V lost 2 bases and J 5 bases, leaving 13 bases between the germline ends. Germline V lookup: CDR1 MNHEY, CDR2 SVGAGI. CDR3 in DNA: TGTGCCAGCAGTTACCGACAGGACCCTAGAAACACCATATATTTT. This encodes CASSYRQDPRNTIYF.

The V gene is TRBV7-9, the J gene TRBJ1-6, with D tentatively TRBD1 (6 bases). CDR3 length: 14 amino acids. Trimming cost V 5 bases and J 4 bases, with 9 bases left between them. Germline CDR1 and CDR2: SEHNR and FQNEAQ (reference sequence). In DNA form, the CDR3 reads TGTGCCAGCAGCGATGGACAGTATAATTCACCCCTCCACTTT. Its translation is CASSDGQYNSPLHF.

This chain joins TRBV7-9 and TRBJ2-7; D is possibly TRBD1 (5 bases). V dropped 2 bases and J dropped 3 bases, with 11 bases sitting between them. Germline V gene data show CDR1 as SEHNR and CDR2 as FQNEAQ (reference sequence). This CDR3 is 14 amino acids long. This chain's CDR3 is CASSLPAGRYEQYF. CDR3 DNA: TGTGCCAGCAGCTTACCCGCAGGGCGCTACGAGCAGTACTTC.

The V and J genes are TRBV6-1 and TRBJ2-6, with D maybe TRBD1 (6 bases). V lost 5 bases and J 4 bases, leaving 9 bases between the germline ends. In germline, CDR1 is MNHNS, CDR2 SASEGT. This CDR3 comprises 14 residues. This CDR3 is CASSQGTGANVLTF. In nucleotides, the CDR3 is TGTGCCAGCAGTCAGGGGACAGGGGCCAACGTCCTGACTTTC.

This chain links TRBV6-1 with TRBJ2-1; 8 nucleotides align to TRBD2. V dropped 6 bases and J dropped 9; count of bases not matched to a gene: 13. Per germline, CDR1 MNHNS and CDR2 SASEGT. CDR3 length: 15 amino acids. The CDR3 sequence is CASSPKGSGGSEQFF. The CDR3 coding sequence is TGTGCCAGCAGCCCCAAGGGATCGGGGGGGAGTGAGCAGTTCTTC.

The chain employs TRBV19 and TRBJ1-3; tentatively, D is TRBD1 (6 bases). Per the germline V gene, CDR1 is LNHDA and CDR2 is SQIVND (reference sequence). This CDR3 is built from 15 residues. The ends were cut back, 4 bases at V and 3 bases at J, with 13 bases in the middle. The CDR3 coding sequence is TGTGCCAGTAGTACCCCCCAGGGGTTTGGAAACACCATATATTTT. It yields the protein CASSTPQGFGNTIYF. Together with reference TRBV19 and TRBJ1-3, the CDR3 gives the full variable domain: DGGITQSPKYLFRKEGQNVTLSCEQNLNHDAMYWYRQDPGQGLRLIYYSQIVNDFQKGDIAEGYSVSREKKESFPLTVTSAQKNPTAFYLCASSTPQGFGNTIYFGEGSWLTVV.

The chain uses TRBV18 and TRBJ2-5; 9 positions match TRBD1. The assigned J gene may be wrong: the sequence end matches TRBJ2-7 better. CDR1 KGHSH and CDR2 LQKENI come from the germline V gene. The CDR3 length is 13 residues. The CDR3 here is CASSTGTGYEQYF. The CDR3, as DNA: TGTGCCAGCTCAACCGGGACAGGGTACGAGCAGTACTTC.